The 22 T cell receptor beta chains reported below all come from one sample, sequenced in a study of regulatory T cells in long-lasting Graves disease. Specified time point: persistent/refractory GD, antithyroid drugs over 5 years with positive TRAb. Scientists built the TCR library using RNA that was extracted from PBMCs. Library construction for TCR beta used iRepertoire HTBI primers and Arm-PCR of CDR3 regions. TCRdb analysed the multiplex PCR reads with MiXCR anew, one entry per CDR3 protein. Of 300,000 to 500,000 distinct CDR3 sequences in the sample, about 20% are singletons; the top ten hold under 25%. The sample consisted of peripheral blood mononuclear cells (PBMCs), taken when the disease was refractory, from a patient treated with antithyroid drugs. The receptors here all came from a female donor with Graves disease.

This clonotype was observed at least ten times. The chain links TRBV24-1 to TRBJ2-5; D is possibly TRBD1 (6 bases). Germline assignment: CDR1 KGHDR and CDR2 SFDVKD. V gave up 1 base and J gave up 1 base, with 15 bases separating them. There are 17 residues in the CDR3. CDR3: CATSDLTGPITQETQYF. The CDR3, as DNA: TGTGCCACCAGTGATTTAACAGGGCCGATAACCCAAGAGACCCAGTACTTC.

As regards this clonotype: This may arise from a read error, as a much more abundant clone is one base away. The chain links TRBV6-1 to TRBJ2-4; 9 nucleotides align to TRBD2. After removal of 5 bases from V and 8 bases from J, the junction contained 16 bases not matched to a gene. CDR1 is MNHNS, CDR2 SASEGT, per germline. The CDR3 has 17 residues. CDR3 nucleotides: TGTGCCAGCAGTCATGCGGTGGAGCGGGAGGATATCCACATTCAGTACTTC. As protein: CASSHAVEREDIHIQYF.

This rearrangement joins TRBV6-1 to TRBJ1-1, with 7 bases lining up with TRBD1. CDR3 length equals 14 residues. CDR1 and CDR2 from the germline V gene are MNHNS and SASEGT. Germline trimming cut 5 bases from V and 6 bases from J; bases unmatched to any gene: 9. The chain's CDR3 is CASSHTGAVSEAFF. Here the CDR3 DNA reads TGTGCCAGCAGTCACACAGGGGCTGTCTCTGAAGCTTTCTTT.

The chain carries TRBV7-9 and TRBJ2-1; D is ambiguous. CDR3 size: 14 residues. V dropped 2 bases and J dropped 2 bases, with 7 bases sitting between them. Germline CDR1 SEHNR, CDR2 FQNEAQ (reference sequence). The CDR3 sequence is CASSLKIAYNEQFF. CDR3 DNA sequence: TGTGCCAGCAGCTTAAAGATAGCCTACAATGAGCAGTTCTTC.

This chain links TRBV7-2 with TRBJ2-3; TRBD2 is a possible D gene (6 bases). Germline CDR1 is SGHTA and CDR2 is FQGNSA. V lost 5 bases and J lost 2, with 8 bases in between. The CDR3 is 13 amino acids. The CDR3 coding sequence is TGTGCCAGCAGCCGGGACTTCACAGATACGCAGTATTTT. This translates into CASSRDFTDTQYF.

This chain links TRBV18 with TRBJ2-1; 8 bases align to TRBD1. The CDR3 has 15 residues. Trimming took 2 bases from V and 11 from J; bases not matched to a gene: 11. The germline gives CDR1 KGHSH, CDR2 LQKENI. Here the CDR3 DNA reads TGTGCCAGCTCACCAGGGACAGGCGGCCGAGGTCAGCAGTTCTTC. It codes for CASSPGTGGRGQQFF.

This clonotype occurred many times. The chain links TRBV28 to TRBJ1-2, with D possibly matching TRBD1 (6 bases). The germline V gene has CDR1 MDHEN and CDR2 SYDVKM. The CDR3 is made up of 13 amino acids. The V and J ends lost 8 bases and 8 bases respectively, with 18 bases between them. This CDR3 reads CASAGGHVWGYTF. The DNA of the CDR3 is TGTGCCAGCGCCGGGGGGCACGTCTGGGGCTACACCTTC.

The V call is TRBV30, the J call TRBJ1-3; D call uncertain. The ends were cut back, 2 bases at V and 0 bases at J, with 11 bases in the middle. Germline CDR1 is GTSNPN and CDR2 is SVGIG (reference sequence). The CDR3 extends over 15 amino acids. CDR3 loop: CAWSSQDYSGNTIYF. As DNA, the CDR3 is TGTGCCTGGAGTTCTCAGGATTACTCTGGAAACACCATATATTTT. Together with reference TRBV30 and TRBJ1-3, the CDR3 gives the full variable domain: SQTIHQWPATLVQPVGSPLSLECTVEGTSNPNLYWYRQAAGRGLQLLFYSVGIGQISSEVPQNLSASRPQDRQFILSSKKLLLSDSGFYLCAWSSQDYSGNTIYFGEGSWLTVV.

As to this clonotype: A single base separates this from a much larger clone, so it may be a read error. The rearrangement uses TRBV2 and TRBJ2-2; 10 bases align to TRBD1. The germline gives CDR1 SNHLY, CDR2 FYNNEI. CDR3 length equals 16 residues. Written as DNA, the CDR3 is TGTGCCAGCAGTGACCGGGACAGGGGAAGACCCGGGGAGCTGGTTTTT. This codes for CASSDRDRGRPGELVF.

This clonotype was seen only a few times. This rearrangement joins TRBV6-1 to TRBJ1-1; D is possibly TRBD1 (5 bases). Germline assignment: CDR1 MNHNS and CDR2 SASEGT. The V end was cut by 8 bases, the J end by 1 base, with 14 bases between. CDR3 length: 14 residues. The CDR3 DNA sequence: TGTGCCAGCCAAGACCCAGGGTCGAACACTGAAGCTTTCTTT. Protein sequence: CASQDPGSNTEAFF.

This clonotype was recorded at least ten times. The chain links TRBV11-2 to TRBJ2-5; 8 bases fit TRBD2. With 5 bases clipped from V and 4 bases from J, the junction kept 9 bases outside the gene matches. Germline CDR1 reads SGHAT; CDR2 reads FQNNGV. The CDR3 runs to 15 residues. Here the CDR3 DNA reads TGTGCCAGCAGCCAAGACGGACTAGCCGGAGAGACCCAGTACTTC. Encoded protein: CASSQDGLAGETQYF.

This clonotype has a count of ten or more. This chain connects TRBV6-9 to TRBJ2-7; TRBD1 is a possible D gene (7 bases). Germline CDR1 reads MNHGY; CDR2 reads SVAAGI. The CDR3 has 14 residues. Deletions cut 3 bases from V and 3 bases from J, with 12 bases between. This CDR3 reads CASSYAGQFYEQYF. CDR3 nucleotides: TGTGCCAGCAGTTACGCGGGACAGTTCTACGAGCAGTACTTC.

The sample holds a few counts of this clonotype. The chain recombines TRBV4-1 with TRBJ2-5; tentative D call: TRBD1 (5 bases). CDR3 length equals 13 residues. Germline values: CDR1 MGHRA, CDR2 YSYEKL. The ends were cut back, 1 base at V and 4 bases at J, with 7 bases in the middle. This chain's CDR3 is CASSQVQGETQYF. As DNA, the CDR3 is TGCGCCAGCAGCCAAGTGCAGGGAGAGACCCAGTACTTC.

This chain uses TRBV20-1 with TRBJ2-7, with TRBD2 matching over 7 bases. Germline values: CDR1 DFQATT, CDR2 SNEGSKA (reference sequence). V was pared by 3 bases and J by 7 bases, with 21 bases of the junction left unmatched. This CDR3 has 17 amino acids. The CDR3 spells CSARTILPGLQTGEQYF. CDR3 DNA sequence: TGCAGTGCTAGGACTATACTTCCGGGACTACAGACCGGGGAGCAGTACTTC.

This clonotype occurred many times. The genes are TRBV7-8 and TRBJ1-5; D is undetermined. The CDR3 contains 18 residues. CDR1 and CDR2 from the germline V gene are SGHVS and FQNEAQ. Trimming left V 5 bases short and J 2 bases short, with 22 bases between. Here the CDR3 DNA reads TGTGCCAGCAGCCTAGGCGCCCACAGTGATCTTGGCAATCAGCCCCAGCATTTT. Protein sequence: CASSLGAHSDLGNQPQHF.

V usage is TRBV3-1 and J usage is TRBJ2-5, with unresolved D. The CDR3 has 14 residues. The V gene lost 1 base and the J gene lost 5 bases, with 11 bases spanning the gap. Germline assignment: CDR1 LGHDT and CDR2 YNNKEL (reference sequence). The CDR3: CASSQGIVRETQYF. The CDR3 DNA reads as TGTGCCAGCAGCCAAGGAATAGTCCGCGAGACCCAGTACTTC.

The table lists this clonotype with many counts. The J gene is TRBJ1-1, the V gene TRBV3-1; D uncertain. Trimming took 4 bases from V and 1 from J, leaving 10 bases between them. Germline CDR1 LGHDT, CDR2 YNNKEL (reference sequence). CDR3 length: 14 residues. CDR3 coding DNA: TGTGCCAGCAGCCCTGGGGTTTGGAACACTGAAGCTTTCTTT. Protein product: CASSPGVWNTEAFF.

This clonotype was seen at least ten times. The CDR3 region has the DNA TGTGCCAGCAGTCAACTGTACGGTGAAGCTTTCTTT. This sequence encodes CASSQLYGEAFF. The chain is built from TRBV28 and TRBJ1-1; D is undetermined. V was pared by 5 bases and J by 7 bases, with 11 bases between. CDR3 size: 12 residues. Germline V lookup: CDR1 MDHEN, CDR2 SYDVKM.

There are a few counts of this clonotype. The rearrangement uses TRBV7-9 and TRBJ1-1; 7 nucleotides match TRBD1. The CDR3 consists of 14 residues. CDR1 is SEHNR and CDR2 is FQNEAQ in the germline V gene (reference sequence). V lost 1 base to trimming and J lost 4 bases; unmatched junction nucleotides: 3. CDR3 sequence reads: CASSLGTGPTEAFF. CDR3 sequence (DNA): TGTGCCAGCAGCTTAGGGACAGGTCCCACTGAAGCTTTCTTT.

The CDR3 is CSVGLAGDYNEQFF. The CDR3 DNA sequence: TGCAGCGTGGGACTAGCGGGAGACTACAATGAGCAGTTCTTC. The V gene is TRBV29-1, the J gene TRBJ2-1; TRBD2 aligns across 14 bases. V was clipped by 6 bases and J by 3 bases; unmatched bases: 1. Looked up from germline, CDR1 is SQVTM and CDR2 is ANQGSEA. The CDR3 totals 14 residues.

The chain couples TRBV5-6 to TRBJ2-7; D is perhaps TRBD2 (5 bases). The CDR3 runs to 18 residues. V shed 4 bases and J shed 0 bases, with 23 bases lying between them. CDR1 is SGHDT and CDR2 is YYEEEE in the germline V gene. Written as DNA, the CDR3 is TGTGCCAGCAGCCCCCCTCGCGGGCGAAGCACCTTCTCCTACGAGCAGTACTTC. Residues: CASSPPRGRSTFSYEQYF.

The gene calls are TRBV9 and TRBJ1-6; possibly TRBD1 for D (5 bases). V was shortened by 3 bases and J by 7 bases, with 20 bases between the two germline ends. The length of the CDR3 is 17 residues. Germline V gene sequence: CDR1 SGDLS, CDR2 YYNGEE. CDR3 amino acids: CASSGTGRPVLNSPLHF. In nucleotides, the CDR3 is TGTGCCAGCAGCGGCACGGGACGGCCAGTTTTGAATTCACCCCTCCACTTT.